A single sample gave rise to the 7 T cell receptor beta chains below, sequenced in a study of blood T cell repertoires in COVID-19. Profiled with immunoSEQ multiplex PCR; TCRdb holds only in-frame clones, not every one. The sample has 40,000 or so clones, around four fifths seen once. Sequenced material: peripheral blood. The receptors come from a man between 50 and 59 years old with active COVID-19.

The V and J genes are TRBV6-6 and TRBJ2-7; no clear D gene. V lost 5 bases, J lost 4 bases, and 9 bases lay in between. Germline lookup yields CDR1 MNHNY and CDR2 SVGAGI (reference sequence). The CDR3 length is 12 residues. CDR3 DNA sequence: TGTGCCAGCAGTACCCCACAATACGAGCAGTACTTC. This sequence encodes CASSTPQYEQYF.

The rearrangement uses TRBV6-5 and TRBJ2-1; 9 nucleotides line up with TRBD2. Germline values: CDR1 MNHEY, CDR2 SVGAGI. The CDR3 has 15 amino acids. With 6 bases clipped from V and 1 base from J, the junction kept 4 bases outside the gene matches. CDR3 DNA: TGTGCCAGCAGCATTAGCGGGGGTTCCTACAATGAGCAGTTCTTC. It translates to CASSISGGSYNEQFF.

The V gene is TRBV2, the J gene TRBJ1-6; 7 nucleotides align to TRBD1. CDR3 length equals 20 residues. Germline V gene lookup returns CDR1 SNHLY and CDR2 FYNNEI. V lost 6 bases and J lost 0; bases outside the gene matches: 17. The CDR3 bases are TGTGCCAGCAGGGGACCGAGGGGGCGAGGGGAAAGCTCCTATAATTCACCCCTCCACTTT. Translation: CASRGPRGRGESSYNSPLHF.

The chain couples TRBV29-1 to TRBJ1-1; D unclear. V shed 6 bases and J shed 11 bases, with 22 bases lying between them. The CDR3 length is 13 residues. Germline-derived CDR1 and CDR2 are SQVTM and ANQGSEA. CDR3 sequence (DNA): TGCAGCGTCCCCGACCGGCGGGGTAATTCGGCTTTCTTT. Translated: CSVPDRRGNSAFF.

The chain couples TRBV27 to TRBJ2-5, with D hard to call. V was clipped by 6 bases and J by 3 bases, with 5 bases between them. This CDR3 is built from 11 residues. Germline CDR1 MNHEY, CDR2 SMNVEV (reference sequence). CDR3 residues: CASRIKETQYF. DNA of the CDR3: TGTGCCAGCAGAATCAAAGAGACCCAGTACTTC.

The V gene is TRBV5-1, the J gene TRBJ2-5; TRBD2 matches 11 bases. Germline V CDR1 and CDR2: SGHRS, YFSETQ. V lost 4 bases and J lost 4; bases outside the gene matches: 6. The CDR3 runs 15 residues. The CDR3 loop is CASSISGGAGETQYF. DNA of the CDR3: TGCGCCAGCAGCATTAGCGGGGGGGCCGGAGAGACCCAGTACTTC. Complete variable domain (other parts from reference TRBV5-1 and TRBJ2-5): KAGVTQTPRYLIKTRGQQVTLSCSPISGHRSVSWYQQTPGQGLQFLFEYFSETQRNKGNFPGRFSGRQFSNSRSEMNVSTLELGDSALYLCASSISGGAGETQYFGPGTRLLVL.

The chain carries TRBV5-6 and TRBJ2-2; TRBD1 aligns across 8 bases. CDR3 length: 15 amino acids. Germline V gives CDR1 SGHDT, CDR2 YYEEEE. Germline trimming cut 5 bases from V and 7 bases from J; bases unmatched to any gene: 10. The CDR3 loop is CASSPRDRKGGELFF. The CDR3 DNA sequence: TGTGCCAGCAGTCCCCGGGACAGGAAAGGCGGGGAGCTGTTTTTT.